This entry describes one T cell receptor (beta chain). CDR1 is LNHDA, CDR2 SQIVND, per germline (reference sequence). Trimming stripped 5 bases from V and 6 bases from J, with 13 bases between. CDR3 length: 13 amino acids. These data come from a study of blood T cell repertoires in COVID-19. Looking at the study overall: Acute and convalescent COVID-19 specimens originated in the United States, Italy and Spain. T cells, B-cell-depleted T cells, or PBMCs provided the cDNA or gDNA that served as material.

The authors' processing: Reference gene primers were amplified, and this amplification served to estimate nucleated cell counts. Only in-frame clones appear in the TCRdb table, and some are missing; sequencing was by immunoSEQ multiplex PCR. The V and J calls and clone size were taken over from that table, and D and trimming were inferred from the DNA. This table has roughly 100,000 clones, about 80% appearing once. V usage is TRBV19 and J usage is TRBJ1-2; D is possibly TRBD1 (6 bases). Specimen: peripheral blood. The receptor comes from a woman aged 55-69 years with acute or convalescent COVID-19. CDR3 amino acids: CASSGQRNNGYTF. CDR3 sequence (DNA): TGTGCCAGTAGTGGACAGCGCAATAATGGCTACACCTTC.